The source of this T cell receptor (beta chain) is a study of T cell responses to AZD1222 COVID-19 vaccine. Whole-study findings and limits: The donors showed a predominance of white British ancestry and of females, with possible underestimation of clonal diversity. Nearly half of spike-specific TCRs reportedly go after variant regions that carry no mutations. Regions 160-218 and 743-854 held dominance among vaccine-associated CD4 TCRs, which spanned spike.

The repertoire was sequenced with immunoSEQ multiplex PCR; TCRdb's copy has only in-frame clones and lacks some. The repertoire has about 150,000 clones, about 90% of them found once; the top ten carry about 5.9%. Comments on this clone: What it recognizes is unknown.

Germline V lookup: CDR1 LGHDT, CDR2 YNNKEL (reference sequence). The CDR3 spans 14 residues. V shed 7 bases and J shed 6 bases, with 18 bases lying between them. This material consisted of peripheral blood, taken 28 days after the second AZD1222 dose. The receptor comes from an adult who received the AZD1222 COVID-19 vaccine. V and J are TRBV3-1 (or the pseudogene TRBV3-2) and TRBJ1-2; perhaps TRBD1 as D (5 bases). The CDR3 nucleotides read TGTGCCAGCACCAAGGGAGGGGCCGTACATGGCTACACCTTC. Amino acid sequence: CASTKGGAVHGYTF.